A selection of T cell receptor beta chains follows, all from one sample in a study of cytomegalovirus exposure and HLA in healthy donors. Using immunoSEQ multiplex PCR, the repertoire was profiled, and TCRdb retains in-frame clones only, with some absent. The sample records about 180,000 clones, about 79% being singletons. What was sequenced was PBMCs. The receptors come from a man aged 18 to 30 in good health and CMV-seronegative. CDR3s include the opening cysteine and the closing phenylalanine or tryptophan. D genes are given only for firm matches. The size field is filled for only some rows; it gives once, few, many or a size class.

cdr3_length	d_call	j_call	clone_size	v_call	cdr3_nt	cdr3_aa
13	TRBD1	TRBJ1-1	NA	TRBV4-1	TGCGCCAGCGGGGACAGCTGGAACACTGAAGCTTTCTTT	CASGDSWNTEAFF
16	TRBD1	TRBJ2-2	NA	TRBV7-9	TGTGCCAGCAGCGTATTCGCAGGGACAGGGACCGGGGAGCTGTTTTTT	CASSVFAGTGTGELFF
14	TRBD1	TRBJ2-7	NA	TRBV27	TGTGCCAGCAGTTTCCGGGACAGAGACTACGAGCAGTACTTC	CASSFRDRDYEQYF
16	TRBD1	TRBJ2-5	NA	TRBV10-3	TGTGCCATCAGGGCGGACAGGGGTGGTAGTTGGGAGACCCAGTACTTC	CAIRADRGGSWETQYF
17	TRBD1	TRBJ2-5	NA	TRBV5-6	TGTGCCAGCAGCCCAACAGGGGGCCCACTTCCCCAAGAGACCCAGTACTTC	CASSPTGGPLPQETQYF
15	NA	TRBJ2-7	few	TRBV7-7	TGTGCTAGCAGCCCTGTTGGAGGGAACCCCTACGAGCAGTACTTC	CASSPVGGNPYEQYF
14	NA	TRBJ1-6	few	TRBV2	TGTGCCAGCAGGCGACAGCCGAGTAATTCACCCCTCCACTTT	CASRRQPSNSPLHF
13	NA	TRBJ1-5	NA	TRBV2	TGTGCCAGCATATCAGGGGGCAATCAGCCCCAGCATTTT	CASISGGNQPQHF
12	TRBD1	TRBJ1-1	NA	TRBV7-9	TGTGCCAGCAGTTTTATGACAGGGGGGGCTTTCTTT	CASSFMTGGAFF
16	TRBD1	TRBJ1-4	NA	TRBV14	TGTGCCAGCAGCCAAGGAGAGCGCAGGGGGGATGAAAAACTGTTTTTT	CASSQGERRGDEKLFF
12	NA	TRBJ1-1	few	TRBV12-5	TGTGCTAGTGGTTTGCCCGGTCGTGAAGCTTTCTTT	CASGLPGREAFF
13	NA	TRBJ1-1	NA	TRBV10-1	TGCGCCAGCAGTGACCCCGGACAGATTGAAGCTTTCTTT	CASSDPGQIEAFF
13	TRBD1	TRBJ1-2	few	TRBV4-1	TGCGCCAGCAGCCAAGCCGGGACAGGAGGCTACACCTTC	CASSQAGTGGYTF
16	TRBD2	TRBJ2-7	NA	TRBV5-1	TGCGCCAGCAGCACGGGACTAGCGGGGCCAACCTACGAGCAGTACTTC	CASSTGLAGPTYEQYF
15	TRBD2	TRBJ2-2	once	TRBV27	TGTGCCAGCAGTTTATCCAGGGAGGGTTGGGGGGAGCTGTTTTTT	CASSLSREGWGELFF
12	NA	TRBJ2-3	NA	TRBV5-1	TGCGCCAGCAGCCTTAGCACAGATACGCAGTATTTT	CASSLSTDTQYF
14	NA	TRBJ2-3	NA	TRBV2	TGTGCCAGCATAGGAGGGCTGGGGACAGATACGCAGTATTTT	CASIGGLGTDTQYF
17	TRBD1	TRBJ1-6	NA	TRBV27	TGTGCCAGCAGTTCCCTTAATACAGGGGCGAGGAATTCACCCCTCCACTTT	CASSSLNTGARNSPLHF
17	TRBD2	TRBJ2-1	NA	TRBV9	TGTGCCAGCAGCGTAGTAGTACGGCGGGGGGGCAAAAATGAGCAGTTCTTC	CASSVVVRRGGKNEQFF
13	NA	TRBJ1-1	NA	TRBV6-5	TGTGCCAGCAGCTATACAGGGTTCACTGAAGCTTTCTTT	CASSYTGFTEAFF
15	NA	TRBJ1-4	NA	TRBV18	TGTGCCAGCTCACCCCGGGACACAACTAATGAAAAACTGTTTTTT	CASSPRDTTNEKLFF
13	TRBD1	TRBJ1-1	NA	TRBV9	TGTGCCAGCAGCGTTTCCGGGACAGGGTTAGCTTTCTTT	CASSVSGTGLAFF
14	NA	TRBJ2-2	NA	TRBV30	TGTGCCTGGAGTCCGGGAGTGAACACCGGGGAGCTGTTTTTT	CAWSPGVNTGELFF
17	NA	TRBJ1-5	few	TRBV5-6	TGTGCCAGCAGCCTCGTAGGAGGACTCGGGGAGAATCAGCCCCAGCATTTT	CASSLVGGLGENQPQHF
14	TRBD1	TRBJ1-2	few	TRBV28	TGTGCCAGCAGACCTATGATACAGGGGCGCGGCTACACCTTC	CASRPMIQGRGYTF
14	NA	TRBJ1-5	NA	TRBV6-6	TGTGCCAGCAGATCCCCGTCCGGCAATCAGCCCCAGCATTTT	CASRSPSGNQPQHF
13	TRBD1	TRBJ1-5	NA	TRBV6-5	TGTGCCAGCAGTACAGGGGGCGATGGGCCCCAGCATTTT	CASSTGGDGPQHF
15	TRBD1	TRBJ2-5	NA	TRBV7-9	TGTGCCAGCAGCCTCCCGGGACAGGCCGTCGGAGAGCAGTACTTC	CASSLPGQAVGEQYF
14	NA	TRBJ1-2	NA	TRBV10-3	TGTGCCATCAGTGAGTCAGCCCGGAACTATGGCTACACCTTC	CAISESARNYGYTF
15	NA	TRBJ2-2	NA	TRBV11-2	TGTGCCAGCCCCCGACAGGAACGGAACACCGGGGAGCTGTTTTTT	CASPRQERNTGELFF
14	TRBD1	TRBJ1-1	NA	TRBV6-5	TGTGCCAGCAGTACAGGGGGGATGAACACTGAAGCTTTCTTT	CASSTGGMNTEAFF
15	NA	TRBJ1-2	NA	TRBV6-5	TGTGCCAGCAGTTACGGGTCTCTGGGGCGCTATGGCTACACCTTC	CASSYGSLGRYGYTF
15	NA	TRBJ2-1	NA	TRBV5-6	TGTGCCAGCAGCTCCCTTGGTTTTAACATTGGTGAGCAGTTCTTC	CASSSLGFNIGEQFF
14	TRBD1	TRBJ2-7	once	TRBV5-1	TGCGCCAGCAGCGCGGACAGGGGATCTAACGAGCAGTACTTC	CASSADRGSNEQYF
15	TRBD2	TRBJ2-3	NA	TRBV10-3	TGTGCCATCAGGGGACTAGCGGTAGACACAGATACGCAGTATTTT	CAIRGLAVDTDTQYF
13	TRBD1	TRBJ1-1	NA	TRBV2	TGTGCCAGCAGAACAGGGGGGAACACTGAAGCTTTCTTT	CASRTGGNTEAFF
16	TRBD1	TRBJ2-3	NA	TRBV13	TGTGCCAGCAGCTCCCCTCGGGACAGGGTACGGGATACGCAGTATTTT	CASSSPRDRVRDTQYF
12	TRBD2	TRBJ2-1	NA	TRBV19	TGTGCCAGTAGCGATAGCGGGGGCACCGGGTTCTTC	CASSDSGGTGFF
12	NA	TRBJ1-2	NA	TRBV18	TGTGCCAGCTCACCACTAGGGGGTGGCTACACCTTC	CASSPLGGGYTF
15	TRBD2	TRBJ2-7	NA	TRBV2	TGTGCCAGCAGTGAAAATCCTAGCGGCTGGGGCGAGCAGTACTTC	CASSENPSGWGEQYF
18	TRBD1	TRBJ1-1	once	TRBV23-1	TGCGCCAGCAGTCAACCGGAGGGACAGGGAGGAATAGACACTGAAGCTTTCTTT	CASSQPEGQGGIDTEAFF
13	NA	TRBJ1-4	few	TRBV6-5	TGTGCCAGCAGTTACTCGCAGTCTGAAAAACTGTTTTTT	CASSYSQSEKLFF
15	TRBD2	TRBJ2-5	NA	TRBV5-1	TGCGCCAGCAGCTTGGCCTTAGCGGGCCAAGAGACCCAGTACTTC	CASSLALAGQETQYF
17	TRBD1	TRBJ1-2	NA	TRBV18	TGTGCCAGCTCACCACTCATCACAGGGGCACTGAACTATGGCTACACCTTC	CASSPLITGALNYGYTF
17	TRBD1	TRBJ1-1	few	TRBV4-1	TGCGCCAGCAGCCCGCCTTCGGGACAGGGGGCCCCCCAAAGGGCTTTCTTT	CASSPPSGQGAPQRAFF
15	TRBD1	TRBJ1-2	NA	TRBV6-1	TGTGCCAGCAGTGAAGCGACGGACAGGGTATGGGGCTACACCTTC	CASSEATDRVWGYTF
12	NA	TRBJ1-1	few	TRBV25-1	TGTGCCAGCATGTCTCAGGAAACTGAAGCTTTCTTT	CASMSQETEAFF
13	NA	TRBJ2-5	NA	TRBV7-9	TGTGCCAGCAGCTTAGTGCGGGAAGAGACCCAGTACTTC	CASSLVREETQYF
14	NA	TRBJ1-6	few	TRBV9	TGTGCCAGCAGCGTAGAGGGGGATAATTCACCCCTCCACTTT	CASSVEGDNSPLHF
16	NA	TRBJ2-1	NA	TRBV9	TGTGCCAGCAGCGAGGGGGGGCGCCCCACTCCGGGTGAGCAGTTCTTC	CASSEGGRPTPGEQFF
15	NA	TRBJ2-5	NA	TRBV27	TGTGCCAGCAGTTTTCTCCCACTAAACCAAGAGACCCAGTACTTC	CASSFLPLNQETQYF
14	NA	TRBJ1-2	NA	TRBV19	TGTGCCAGTACCCGTGAGGGGGGGAGGGATGGCTACACCTTC	CASTREGGRDGYTF
16	NA	TRBJ1-3	NA	TRBV4-1	TGCGCCAGCAGCCCCGACAGAGTCTCCTCTGGAAACACCATATATTTT	CASSPDRVSSGNTIYF
14	NA	TRBJ2-5	NA	TRBV9	TGTGCCAGCAGCCCCTCCGGGACAAGGGAGACCCAGTACTTC	CASSPSGTRETQYF
14	NA	TRBJ1-5	NA	TRBV6-1	TGTGCCAGCAGTGCGTCGGGGGGGCCTCAGCCCCAGCATTTT	CASSASGGPQPQHF
19	TRBD1	TRBJ1-1	few	TRBV4-1	TGCGCCAGCAGCCAAATGGGGTCCTCCGCCGGACAGGGCTACACTGAAGCTTTCTTT	CASSQMGSSAGQGYTEAFF
14	NA	TRBJ1-1	NA	TRBV21-1	TGTGCCAGCAGCAAAGGCCAAGCGAACACTGAAGCTTTCTTT	CASSKGQANTEAFF